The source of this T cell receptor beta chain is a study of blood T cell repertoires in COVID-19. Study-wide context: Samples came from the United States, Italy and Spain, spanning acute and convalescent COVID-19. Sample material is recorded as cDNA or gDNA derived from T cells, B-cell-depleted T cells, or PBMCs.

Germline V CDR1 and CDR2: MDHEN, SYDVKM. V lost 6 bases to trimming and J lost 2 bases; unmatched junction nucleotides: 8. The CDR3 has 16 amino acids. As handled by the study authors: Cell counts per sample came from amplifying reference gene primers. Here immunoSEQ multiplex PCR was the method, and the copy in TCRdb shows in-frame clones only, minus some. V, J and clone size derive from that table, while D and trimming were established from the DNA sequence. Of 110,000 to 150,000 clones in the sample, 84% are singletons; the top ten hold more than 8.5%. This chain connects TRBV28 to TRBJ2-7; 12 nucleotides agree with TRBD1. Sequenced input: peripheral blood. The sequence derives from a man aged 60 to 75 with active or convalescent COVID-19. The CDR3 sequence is CASRGTGGLTAYEQYF. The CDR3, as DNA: TGTGCCAGCAGGGGGACAGGGGGCCTTACAGCCTACGAGCAGTACTTC.